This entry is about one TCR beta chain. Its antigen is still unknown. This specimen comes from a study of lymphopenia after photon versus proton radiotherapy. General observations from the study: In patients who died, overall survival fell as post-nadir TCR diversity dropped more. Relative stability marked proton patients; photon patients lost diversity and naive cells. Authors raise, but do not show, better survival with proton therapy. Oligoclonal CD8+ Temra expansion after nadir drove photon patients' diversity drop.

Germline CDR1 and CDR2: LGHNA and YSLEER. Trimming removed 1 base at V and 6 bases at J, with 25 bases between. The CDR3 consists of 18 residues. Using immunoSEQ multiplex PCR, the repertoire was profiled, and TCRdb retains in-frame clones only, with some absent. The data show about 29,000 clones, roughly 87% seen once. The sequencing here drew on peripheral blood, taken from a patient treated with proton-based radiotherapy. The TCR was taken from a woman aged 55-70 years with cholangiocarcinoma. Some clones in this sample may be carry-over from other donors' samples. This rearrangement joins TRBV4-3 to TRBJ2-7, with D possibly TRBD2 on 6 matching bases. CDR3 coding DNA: TGCGCCAGCAGCCAAGGCACCGGGCCACCTCCGAGGGACTGCGAGCAGTACTTC. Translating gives CASSQGTGPPPRDCEQYF.